The present T cell receptor (beta chain) was sequenced within a study of cytotoxic CD8 clonotypes in ibrutinib-treated CLL. Findings of the study overall: Clonality showed a rise at ibrutinib response that reversed toward baseline at progression. Patients showed higher baseline clonality than age-matched healthy donors, and it tracked circulating CD8+ T-cell counts. Clonotypes that were public were uncommon, and they contracted or stayed stable on treatment.

Some clones are missing from TCRdb's copy, which holds only in-frame ones; the method was immunoSEQ multiplex PCR. The table includes 300,000 to 350,000 clones, 70% to 80% detected once. Concerning this clone itself: Its antigen is currently unknown.

Germline CDR1 is SNHLY and CDR2 is FYNNEI. The CDR3 contains 14 residues. The V gene end was trimmed by 4 bases and the J gene end by 3 bases; junction bases not matched to a gene: 5. Here the sequenced sample was PBMCs, taken before ibrutinib treatment. The sequence came from a human donor with chronic lymphocytic leukemia. The V gene is TRBV2, the J gene TRBJ1-2; the match to TRBD1 covers 7 bases. In DNA form, the CDR3 reads TGTGCCAGCAGTGGGGACAGTCGATACTATGGCTACACCTTC. Protein sequence: CASSGDSRYYGYTF.